This T cell receptor beta chain was captured in a study of blood T cell repertoires in COVID-19. At the level of the study: Samples taken during acute and convalescent COVID-19 were collected in the United States, Italy and Spain. T cells, B-cell-depleted T cells, or PBMCs supplied cDNA or gDNA.

In the authors' workflow: Cell counts per sample came from amplifying reference gene primers. TCRdb's copy holds only in-frame clones and misses some; the assay was immunoSEQ multiplex PCR. V and J calls plus clone size are reproduced from that table; the DNA served to infer D and trimming. The profile shows 80,000 or so clones, approximately 80% of them singletons. The sequenced material came from peripheral blood. The source is a woman in her fifties or sixties with acute or convalescent COVID-19.

CDR3 amino acids: CASSQRGGGYTF. The CDR3 nucleotides read TGTGCCAGCTCACAAAGAGGGGGCGGCTACACCTTC. The V and J genes are TRBV18 and TRBJ1-2, with 7 bases lining up with TRBD1. Trimming removed 4 bases from V and 8 bases from J; junction bases left unmatched: 4. There are 12 residues in the CDR3. From germline, CDR1 is KGHSH and CDR2 LQKENI.